The TCR beta chain described here comes from a study of blood T cell repertoires in COVID-19. The wider study: Sample material is recorded as cDNA or gDNA derived from T cells, B-cell-depleted T cells, or PBMCs.

Under the authors' procedure: Estimates of nucleated cell counts were drawn from the amplification of reference gene primers. Libraries were prepared by immunoSEQ multiplex PCR; TCRdb keeps only in-frame clonotypes and omits some of them. Clone size and the V and J calls come from that table; the DNA yielded D and trimming. Found here are approximately 58,000 clones, more than 75% of them singletons; the top ten hold roughly 5.1%. The CDR3 has 16 amino acids. The sample consisted of peripheral blood. The genes are TRBV21-1 and TRBJ2-7; the D segment call TRBD2 is taken from the table without a DNA check. TRBV21-1 counts as a pseudogene. This receptor was identified in a middle-aged man with active COVID-19. This CDR3 is CASSKKIAGGPYEQYF. The CDR3 nucleotides read TGTGCCAGCAGCAAGAAAATAGCGGGAGGCCCCTACGAGCAGTACTTC.